Presented here are 13 T cell receptor beta chains from one specimen sequenced in a study of blood T cell repertoires in COVID-19. The repertoire was sequenced with immunoSEQ multiplex PCR; TCRdb's copy has only in-frame clones and lacks some. Of 190,000 or so clones in the sample, around 94% were seen once. Material for sequencing was peripheral blood. The receptors shown here come from a man in his thirties or forties with COVID-19, enrolled during active disease.

This chain joins TRBV14 and TRBJ2-1; TRBD1 matches 8 bases. Germline V gene lookup returns CDR1 SGHDN and CDR2 FVKESK. Trimming removed 0 bases from V and 0 bases from J; junction bases left unmatched: 10. The CDR3 consists of 19 residues. CDR3 DNA: TGTGCCAGCAGCCAAGATCGTGAGACAGGGGTCTACTCCTACAATGAGCAGTTCTTC. The encoded protein is CASSQDRETGVYSYNEQFF.

V usage is TRBV7-9 and J usage is TRBJ1-5; 8 nucleotides match TRBD1. J lost 2 bases, V lost 4 bases, and 4 bases had no gene match. The CDR3 is 15 amino acids. From germline, CDR1 is SEHNR and CDR2 FQNEAQ (reference sequence). Written as DNA, the CDR3 is TGTGCCAGCAGCTCAGGGGGCTTCGGCAATCAGCCCCAGCATTTT. As protein: CASSSGGFGNQPQHF. The full variable domain, rest sourced from reference TRBV7-9 and TRBJ1-5, is DTGVSQNPRHKITKRGQNVTFRCDPISEHNRLYWYRQTLGQGPEFLTYFQNEAQLEKSRLLSDRFSAERPKGSFSTLEIQRTEQGDSAMYLCASSSGGFGNQPQHFGDGTRLSIL.

The V and J genes are TRBV19 and TRBJ1-5; D may be TRBD1 (6 bases). The V end lost 5 bases, the J end lost 2 bases, and 10 bases lay between the germline ends. CDR3 size: 14 residues. Germline CDR1 reads LNHDA; CDR2 reads SQIVND (reference sequence). This CDR3 is CASSSGAGNQPQHF. CDR3 sequence (DNA): TGTGCCAGTAGTTCAGGGGCAGGCAATCAGCCCCAGCATTTT.

Relative to its sample, this clone is medium-sized (0.01 to 0.1%). The chain links TRBV3-1 (or the pseudogene TRBV3-2) to TRBJ1-1; D call uncertain. Germline CDR1 LGHDT, CDR2 YNNKEL (reference sequence). Trimming shortened V by 0 bases and J by 3 bases, and 5 bases separated the two germline ends. The CDR3 loop spans 13 amino acids. This CDR3 is CASSQDYYTEAFF. Here the CDR3 DNA reads TGTGCCAGCAGCCAAGATTATTACACTGAAGCTTTCTTT.

The V and J genes are TRBV6-5 and TRBJ1-1; D is unclear. Germline CDR1 reads MNHEY; CDR2 reads SVGAGI. Deletions cut 0 bases from V and 0 bases from J, with 11 bases between. CDR3 length equals 16 residues. CDR3 residues: CASSYSLGLMNTEAFF. The DNA of the CDR3 is TGTGCCAGCAGTTACTCCTTGGGCCTCATGAACACTGAAGCTTTCTTT.

This chain connects TRBV10-3 to TRBJ1-1, with D tentatively TRBD1 (6 bases). The germline V gene has CDR1 ENHRY and CDR2 SYGVKD. This CDR3 spans 15 amino acids. V lost 8 bases, J lost 6 bases, and 22 bases lay in between. This CDR3 is CAIHGGRGGIAEAFF. As DNA, the CDR3 is TGTGCCATCCACGGCGGGAGGGGGGGGATTGCTGAAGCTTTCTTT.

This clone was detected once. The chain has TRBV6-6 and TRBJ1-2, with D possibly matching TRBD1 (6 bases). CDR3 length equals 17 residues. Germline CDR1 reads MNHNY; CDR2 reads SVGAGI (reference sequence). The V end was cut by 5 bases, the J end by 4 bases, with 23 bases between. CDR3 loop: CASSPATGMGQIYGYTF. DNA of the CDR3: TGTGCCAGCAGTCCCGCTACAGGGATGGGGCAGATCTATGGCTACACCTTC.

The V gene is TRBV4-1, the J gene TRBJ1-5; tentatively, D is TRBD1 (6 bases). Germline V gene data show CDR1 as MGHRA and CDR2 as YSYEKL. Trimming removed 0 bases at V and 1 base at J, with 13 bases between. The CDR3 covers 17 residues. CDR3 DNA: TGCGCCAGCAGCCAAGATGGGGGGGCGGGGAGCAATCAGCCCCAGCATTTT. Protein sequence: CASSQDGGAGSNQPQHF.

The genes are TRBV6-5 and TRBJ1-4, with D perhaps TRBD1 (6 bases). The CDR3 runs 16 residues. CDR1 MNHEY and CDR2 SVGAGI come from the germline V gene. The V gene lost 4 bases and the J gene lost 2 bases, with 14 bases spanning the gap. In DNA form, the CDR3 reads TGTGCCAGCAGTTTGTCCTCAGGGGACACTAATGAAAAACTGTTTTTT. It codes for CASSLSSGDTNEKLFF.

The chain carries TRBV5-4 and TRBJ2-5, with D tentatively TRBD2 (7 bases). The V end was cut by 2 bases, the J end by 4 bases, with 21 bases between. There are 17 residues in the CDR3. Germline CDR1 reads SGHNT; CDR2 reads YYREEE (reference sequence). The CDR3, as DNA: TGTGCCAGCAGCTTCTTCCTTACGGGGGGCGCGGGAGAGACCCAGTACTTC. This gives the protein CASSFFLTGGAGETQYF.

The rearrangement links TRBV29-1 to TRBJ1-1; perhaps TRBD1 as D (5 bases). The length of the CDR3 is 12 residues. V was pared by 4 bases and J by 6 bases, with 12 bases between. CDR1 is SQVTM, CDR2 ANQGSEA, per germline. The CDR3 DNA reads TGCAGCGTTGGTAGACGGGGGGCTGAAGCTTTCTTT. It yields the protein CSVGRRGAEAFF.

The chain couples TRBV6-4 to TRBJ2-7, with 9 bases aligning to TRBD2. This CDR3 region has 14 residues. In germline, CDR1 is MRHNA, CDR2 SNTAGT. V shed 5 bases and J 4 bases; nucleotides not matched to a gene: 6. In DNA form, the CDR3 reads TGTGCCAGCAGTACGACTAGCGGTTATTACGAGCAGTACTTC. Translation: CASSTTSGYYEQYF.

The chain recombines TRBV6-4 with TRBJ2-3, with a tentative D call TRBD1 (6 bases). Per germline, CDR1 MRHNA and CDR2 SNTAGT. The CDR3 is 15 amino acids. The V and J ends lost 6 bases and 2 bases respectively, with 15 bases between them. CDR3 nucleotides: TGTGCCAGCAGCGAAAGGGGGTGGGACACAGATACGCAGTATTTT. This sequence encodes CASSERGWDTDTQYF.